This T cell receptor (beta chain) originates from a study of tumor-infiltrating lymphocytes in primary liver carcinoma (TCRdb year 2017). Turning to the overall study: Roughly five patients with histopathologically diagnosed primary liver carcinoma underwent surgical resection in China between late 2015 and early 2016. Of the five patients (three men and two women, aged 30 to 69 years), four had hepatocellular carcinoma and one had combined HCC and intrahepatic cholangiocarcinoma. The tumors of the five patients were staged as T1-T3 N0M0, with maximum diameters ranging from 4.2 to 10 cm. Roughly 3.65 to 8 million productive TCRbeta reads were obtained per sample, and no significant difference in read depth was found between tissue types. TCRbeta repertoire sequencing, expression microarrays and whole-exome sequencing were combined in the study across five regions of each liver tumor, with adjacent normal tissue and blood also included. A total of roughly 35 specimens from 5 patients underwent TCRbeta repertoire sequencing, comprising roughly 25 tumor regions, 5 adjacent noncancerous liver tissues and 5 peripheral blood samples. Technical replicate repertoires showed high reproducibility, with mean shared-clone rates about 0.92 and correlation coefficients above 0.95. General conclusions and limits of the study: Since the samples were bulk and unsorted, there was no way to compare CD4+ and CD8+ T cell repertoires. Only the TCR beta chain was sequenced, so true repertoire diversity is likely underestimated because unpaired alpha chains were not captured. Repertoire overlap was higher between tumor regions (mean about 36%) than tumor-adjacent (around 17%) or tumor-blood (approximately 15%) pairs, consistent with antigen-driven expansion. A significantly larger repertoire fraction was made up by the top 250 clones in tumors than in blood (p = 0.039). Only 4 or 5 patients were included in the study, and the authors note that the findings should be validated in a larger study.

This clonotype was found a few times. Its antigen target is currently unknown. Being one base from a much bigger clone, this may be a read error. TRIzol reagent was used to extract blood RNA from unsorted whole blood, while the DNeasy Blood & Tissue kit provided the germline DNA. Chronic HBV infection was present in the patients, and the patients were treatment-naive at sampling. Before surgery, approximately 3.8 milliliters of peripheral blood were drawn into K2EDTA tubes. A constant-region primer and ProtoScript II reverse transcriptase were used to reverse-transcribe TCRbeta-specific cDNA from 500 ng total RNA. TCRbeta libraries were built with three nested multiplex PCR rounds, a slightly modified ARM-PCR procedure. Sample barcodes and Illumina adapters were added in a final 25-cycle PCR using Deep VentR polymerase. Before sequencing, amplicons of 200-500 bp were gel-purified using a QIAquick gel extraction kit. An Illumina HiSeq 2500 was used to sequence the TCRbeta amplicons with 250-bp paired-end reads. On the study's bioinformatics: Trimmomatic v0.33 was used to quality-trim the reads, and FLASH v1.2.11 was used to merge paired reads so that full CDR3 sequences could be recovered. V, D and J germline segments were assigned to the rearranged TCRbeta sequences using MiGEC v1.2.1b. Clonotype statistics and Shannon-Wiener diversity indices were computed with VDJtools v1.0.0. Except for diversity analysis, only the 250 most abundant clonotypes of each sample were used in subsequent analyses to reduce sampling bias. TCRdb reprocessed the public reads (quality trimming at Q25 with fastp, clone calling with MiXCR) and kept in-frame beta chains. Every CDR3 protein is listed once, alongside the most common genes and DNA of its rows. Here the V and J calls rest on TCRdb's processing, not on the authors' analysis. In all, the sample holds 300,000 to 400,000 distinct CDR3 sequences, and roughly two thirds of those were seen once. Of the sample, about 6.1% falls within the top ten clones.

Material for sequencing was peripheral blood. The source is a man aged 35 to 55 with primary liver carcinoma and hepatitis B virus infection.

At the DNA level, the sequence is TGTGCCAGCAGTTACACTACGGGAACTGAAGCTTTCTTT. Protein translation: CASSYTTGTEAFF. The chain uses TRBV6-2 or TRBV6-3 and TRBJ1-1, with no reliable assignment of the D segment. In the germline V gene, CDR1 corresponds to MNHEY and CDR2 to SVGEGT. The CDR3 sequence holds 13 residues, the cysteine and phenylalanine included. CDR3 DNA is the only sequence kept; it has 39 bases, read in frame from the first base. Deletion took 2 bases off V and 5 bases off J, with a span of 9 bases between the germline ends.